This T cell receptor beta chain is drawn from a study of blood T cell repertoires in COVID-19 (dated by TCRdb to the early 2020s). Describing the broader study: The collaborator samples originated in the United States, Italy and Spain and spanned the acute and convalescent phases of COVID-19. The prospective study material was composed of cDNA or gDNA derived from T cells, B-cell-depleted T cells, or PBMCs. Deeply sampled blood TCRbeta repertoires from subjects exposed to, actively infected with, or recovered from COVID-19 were included in the dataset. The repertoires were released in a freely available public database intended as a resource for research on the immune response to SARS-CoV-2. Samples were obtained from the ongoing ImmuneRACE study (first 160 participants) and from over a thousand subjects provided by 6 global collaborators. Nearly every sample came with metadata listing a de-identified subject ID, COVID-19 status, age in years and sex. Where available, HLA class I and class II types were obtained from metadata supplied by the sample provider rather than from assay-based typing.

The CDR3 sequence holds 15 residues, the cysteine and phenylalanine included. Kept here is only the CDR3 DNA, which spans 45 bases and is read in frame from base 1. Relative to germline, V is missing 6 bases and J is missing 4 bases, with 6 bases of the junction outside any gene match. Sequences SEHNR (CDR1) and FQNEAQ (CDR2) are obtained from the germline V gene (reference sequence). TCRbeta CDR3 regions were amplified from genomic DNA using the immunoSEQ Assay, a bias-controlled multiplex PCR. Per the authors' processing: Within the assay, amplification of reference gene primers was used to estimate how many nucleated cells each sample contained. To quantify the absolute abundance of each unique TCRbeta CDR3 rearrangement, sequence reads were collapsed and filtered. For each sample, productive Simpson clonality was calculated as the square root of Simpson's diversity index over productive rearrangements. TCRdb mirrors the immuneACCESS table, restricted to in-frame sequences. Some clones are absent from its copies; in checked studies, under half trace to an unresolved V gene, and the reason for the others is unknown. The V and J calls and clone size were taken over from that table, and D and trimming were inferred from the DNA. This sample is represented by tens of thousands of clones; roughly 90% of them were singletons. The biggest ten clones account for roughly 2.2% of the sample.

Study-wide conclusions, independent of this receptor: The quantity of clinical and demographic metadata differed by source and by participant and was supplied without curation.

Whole blood was collected in K2EDTA tubes by collaborating institutions according to the institutions' own protocols. Collaborator samples were shipped for TCRbeta analysis as frozen whole blood, isolated PBMCs, or DNA extracted from either sample type. The count of this clone is one. Its antigen is currently not known. No much larger clone exists at a distance of one base, and base qualities are not known. This receptor chain uses TRBV7-9 and TRBJ2-2; 9 of the junction bases match TRBD1. Sequencing was performed on peripheral blood. The sequence came from a human donor with active COVID-19. The donor label of this sample is uncertain. The encoded CDR3 is CASRERQGVTGELFF. The DNA sequence reads TGTGCCAGCAGGGAACGACAGGGGGTCACCGGGGAGCTGTTTTTT. The reference TRBV7-9 and TRBJ2-2 proteins fill in what lies around the CDR3, so the full variable domain reads DTGVSQNPRHKITKRGQNVTFRCDPISEHNRLYWYRQTLGQGPEFLTYFQNEAQLEKSRLLSDRFSAERPKGSFSTLEIQRTEQGDSAMYLCASRERQGVTGELFFGEGSRLTVL.